One sample yielded the 28 T cell receptor beta chains listed below, sequenced in a study of blood T cell repertoires in COVID-19. The method was immunoSEQ multiplex PCR; TCRdb's version includes in-frame clones alone and lacks a portion of them. This repertoire shows approximately 200,000 clones, around four fifths found once; its top ten account for 4.5% to 6.5%. Sequencing input: peripheral blood. Every receptor here comes from a woman in her twenties or thirties with acute or convalescent COVID-19.

In DNA, the CDR3 is TGTGCCAGCAGCTTAAACCCCGGAGACAGCAAGAACACTGAAGCTTTCTTT. It codes for CASSLNPGDSKNTEAFF. The genes are TRBV13 and TRBJ1-1; D perhaps matches TRBD1 (5 bases). This CDR3 is 17 amino acids long. With 2 bases removed from V and 1 base from J, the gap between germline ends came to 17 bases. The germline gives CDR1 PRHDT, CDR2 FYEKMQ (reference sequence).

This clone has a handful of counts. This chain links TRBV27 with TRBJ1-2; tentative D call: TRBD1 (5 bases). V was cut by 2 bases and J by 8 bases, with 21 bases left in between. CDR1 is MNHEY, CDR2 SMNVEV, per germline (reference sequence). The CDR3 is 16 residues long. CDR3: CASSLLPREGNEGYTF. The CDR3 nucleotides read TGTGCCAGCAGTTTACTACCGCGGGAGGGGAATGAAGGCTACACCTTC.

The chain has TRBV27 and TRBJ2-2; perhaps TRBD2 as D (6 bases). V lost 5 bases and J lost 5, with 15 bases in between. The germline gives CDR1 MNHEY, CDR2 SMNVEV (reference sequence). The CDR3 spans 15 residues. CDR3 sequence (DNA): TGTGCCAGCAGTCCTCCTAGCGATCGAACCGGGGAGCTGTTTTTT. Encoded protein: CASSPPSDRTGELFF.

The chain has TRBV4-3 and TRBJ1-1; weak D call: TRBD1 (6 bases). V was cut by 0 bases and J by 4 bases, with 12 bases left in between. CDR3 length: 15 residues. The germline V gene has CDR1 LGHNA and CDR2 YSLEER. CDR3 in amino acids: CASSQENRGGTEAFF. CDR3 coding DNA: TGCGCCAGCAGCCAAGAGAATCGAGGGGGCACTGAAGCTTTCTTT.

This clone appeared a few times. The gene calls are TRBV9 and TRBJ2-7; TRBD2 agrees at 7 bases. The CDR3 extends over 13 amino acids. Germline lookup yields CDR1 SGDLS and CDR2 YYNGEE. V shed 2 bases and J 6 bases; nucleotides not matched to a gene: 5. Here the CDR3 reads CASSVGGPSEQYF. The CDR3 nucleotides read TGTGCCAGCAGCGTGGGAGGGCCAAGCGAGCAGTACTTC.

This clone was counted a single time. The V and J genes are TRBV20-1 and TRBJ1-5, with D maybe TRBD1 (6 bases). The CDR3 runs to 14 residues. Trimming took 3 bases from V and 5 from J, leaving 14 bases between them. The germline CDR1 and CDR2 sequences are DFQATT and SNEGSKA (reference sequence). The CDR3 DNA reads TGCAGTGCTAGTTCAGGGGAGATTCATCAGCCCCAGCATTTT. Protein: CSASSGEIHQPQHF.

This clone was counted a single time. Different DNA sequences within this sample yield the same CDR3. J is TRBJ1-2 and V is TRBV6-6; no firm D call. Trimming removed 5 bases from V and 2 bases from J, with 9 bases in between. Germline loops: CDR1 MNHNY, CDR2 SVGAGI (reference sequence). There are 13 residues in the CDR3. The chain's CDR3 is CASSATANYGYTF. In DNA form, the CDR3 reads TGTGCCAGCAGTGCAACAGCCAACTATGGCTACACCTTC.

This sequence joins TRBV6-1 and TRBJ1-2; 8 bases agree with TRBD1. V shed 7 bases and J 0 bases; nucleotides not matched to a gene: 4. CDR1 and CDR2 from the germline V gene are MNHNS and SASEGT. This CDR3 comprises 14 residues. CDR3 in DNA: TGTGCCAGCATCAGGGGGCCTCCTAACTATGGCTACACCTTC. This encodes CASIRGPPNYGYTF.

The chain uses TRBV27 and TRBJ1-2; 12 bases are shared with TRBD1. This CDR3 is 15 amino acids long. V lost 3 bases and J lost 8; bases outside the gene matches: 7. Germline V gene lookup returns CDR1 MNHEY and CDR2 SMNVEV (reference sequence). In DNA, the CDR3 is TGTGCCAGCAGTTTCTGGGGACAGGGGGCGGGGGGCTACACCTTC. Its translation: CASSFWGQGAGGYTF.

This rearrangement joins TRBV6-5 to TRBJ1-2; the D is unclear. Germline values: CDR1 MNHEY, CDR2 SVGAGI. The CDR3 runs to 11 residues. The ends were cut back, 6 bases at V and 1 base at J, with 3 bases in the middle. The CDR3 is CASRSNYGYTF. In nucleotides, the CDR3 is TGTGCCAGCAGGAGTAACTATGGCTACACCTTC.

The chain employs TRBV5-5 and TRBJ1-5; D is unresolved. The V gene's germline CDR1 is SGHKS and CDR2 YYEKEE (reference sequence). Trimming took off 1 base at V and 2 bases at J, with 10 bases between the two ends. The CDR3 is 15 residues long. The CDR3: CASSLMSVGNQPQHF. CDR3 sequence (DNA): TGTGCCAGCAGCTTGATGAGCGTGGGCAATCAGCCCCAGCATTTT. The variable domain in full, with the rest retrieved from reference TRBV5-5 and TRBJ1-5, is DAGVTQSPTHLIKTRGQQVTLRCSPISGHKSVSWYQQVLGQGPQFIFQYYEKEERGRGNFPDRFSARQFPNYSSELNVNALLLGDSALYLCASSLMSVGNQPQHFGDGTRLSIL.

This chain uses TRBV15 with TRBJ1-6; the match to TRBD1 covers 8 bases. In germline, CDR1 is LNHNV, CDR2 YYDKDF (reference sequence). Losses at the gene ends were 4 bases for V and 10 bases for J; bases not matched to a gene: 12. The CDR3 has 16 amino acids. The CDR3 spells CATSKGAGTGESPLHF. The CDR3 coding sequence is TGTGCCACCAGCAAGGGAGCGGGGACAGGAGAATCACCCCTCCACTTT.

The V gene is TRBV29-1, the J gene TRBJ2-1; TRBD2 aligns across 8 bases. Germline assignment: CDR1 SQVTM and CDR2 ANQGSEA. CDR3 size: 17 residues. The junction had 12 bases not matched to a gene; V was cut back by 4 bases and J by 1 base. CDR3 in amino acids: CSVVGGARNRSYNEQFF. CDR3 nucleotides: TGCAGCGTTGTCGGGGGGGCCCGAAACCGTTCCTACAATGAGCAGTTCTTC.

CDR3 sequence: CASSETVRATDTQYF. The CDR3 DNA sequence: TGTGCCAGTAGCGAAACAGTCAGAGCAACAGATACGCAGTATTTT. The V gene is TRBV19, the J gene TRBJ2-3; D gene uncertain. V lost 6 bases to trimming and J lost 3 bases, with 16 bases between them. The CDR3 runs to 15 residues. The V gene's germline CDR1 is LNHDA and CDR2 SQIVND (reference sequence).

This chain connects TRBV5-1 to TRBJ1-1; TRBD1 matches at 8 bases. The germline gives CDR1 SGHRS, CDR2 YFSETQ. The CDR3 has 13 residues. V was pared by 4 bases and J by 5 bases, with 4 bases of the junction left unmatched. The CDR3 DNA reads TGCGCCAGCAGCGTACAGGGGGGTACTGAAGCTTTCTTT. Translated, it gives CASSVQGGTEAFF.

The chain has TRBV28 and TRBJ2-1; 9 bases align to TRBD2. With V trimmed by 6 bases and J by 8 bases, 8 bases remained unmatched. The CDR3 length is 14 residues. In germline, CDR1 is MDHEN, CDR2 SYDVKM. The CDR3 region is CASSIIAGAHEQFF. In nucleotides, the CDR3 is TGTGCCAGCAGCATAATAGCGGGGGCCCATGAGCAGTTCTTC.

This clone occurred once. The V and J genes are TRBV27 and TRBJ1-5, with D perhaps matching TRBD1 (5 bases). In germline, CDR1 is MNHEY, CDR2 SMNVEV (reference sequence). V lost 0 bases to trimming and J lost 6 bases, with 12 bases between them. CDR3 length: 15 residues. CDR3 residues: CASSLSRQGAQPQHF. DNA of the CDR3: TGTGCCAGCAGTTTATCGAGGCAGGGTGCTCAGCCCCAGCATTTT.

The rearrangement links TRBV2 to TRBJ2-7; 10 bases map to TRBD1. This CDR3 has 14 residues. The germline gives CDR1 SNHLY, CDR2 FYNNEI. V trimming: 7 bases; J trimming: 2 bases; junction bases outside the gene matches: 5. The CDR3 loop is CASTPGQGTYEQYF. The CDR3, as DNA: TGTGCCAGCACCCCGGGACAGGGGACCTACGAGCAGTACTTC.

V is TRBV19 and J is TRBJ2-2, with 9 positions matching TRBD1. V shed 7 bases and J 5 bases; nucleotides not matched to a gene: 5. Germline-derived CDR1 and CDR2 are LNHDA and SQIVND (reference sequence). This CDR3 spans 14 amino acids. CDR3 in amino acids: CASMDRGRTGELFF. CDR3 nucleotides: TGTGCCAGTATGGACAGGGGAAGAACCGGGGAGCTGTTTTTT. The variable domain in full, completed from reference TRBV19 and TRBJ2-2, reads DGGITQSPKYLFRKEGQNVTLSCEQNLNHDAMYWYRQDPGQGLRLIYYSQIVNDFQKGDIAEGYSVSREKKESFPLTVTSAQKNPTAFYLCASMDRGRTGELFFGEGSRLTVL.

V gene TRBV5-6 combines with J gene TRBJ2-5, with D tentatively TRBD1 (5 bases). CDR1 and CDR2 from the germline V gene are SGHDT and YYEEEE. This CDR3 spans 14 amino acids. Trimming stripped 0 bases from V and 7 bases from J, with 13 bases between. The CDR3 DNA follows: TGTGCCAGCAGCTTGGGGGCAGGGTACGCGACCCAGTACTTC. It yields the protein CASSLGAGYATQYF.

The sample holds one count of this clone. This chain joins TRBV10-1 and TRBJ2-1; TRBD2 might be the D (6 bases). Deletions cut 4 bases from V and 7 bases from J, with 23 bases between. Germline CDR1 WNHNN, CDR2 SYGVQD (reference sequence). This CDR3 spans 17 amino acids. CDR3: CASSGPALAPYRNEQFF. The CDR3 bases are TGCGCCAGCAGTGGGCCCGCTCTAGCGCCTTACAGGAATGAGCAGTTCTTC.

This chain links TRBV19 with TRBJ1-1, with 8 bases lining up with TRBD1. The CDR3 is 14 residues long. Germline V gene lookup returns CDR1 LNHDA and CDR2 SQIVND (reference sequence). V shed 5 bases and J 4 bases; nucleotides not matched to a gene: 6. The CDR3 spells CASSLRQGITEAFF. In DNA, the CDR3 is TGTGCCAGTAGTCTGAGACAGGGGATCACTGAAGCTTTCTTT. The full variable domain, in which reference TRBV19 and TRBJ1-1 provide the parts outside the CDR3, is DGGITQSPKYLFRKEGQNVTLSCEQNLNHDAMYWYRQDPGQGLRLIYYSQIVNDFQKGDIAEGYSVSREKKESFPLTVTSAQKNPTAFYLCASSLRQGITEAFFGQGTRLTVV.

The chain couples TRBV13 to TRBJ1-5; a possible D gene is TRBD1 (5 bases). Germline V lookup: CDR1 PRHDT, CDR2 FYEKMQ (reference sequence). This CDR3 has 15 residues. With 5 bases removed from V and 2 bases from J, the gap between germline ends came to 13 bases. CDR3 DNA: TGTGCCAGCAGCCTTCGACGGGGGGGCAATCAGCCCCAGCATTTT. The encoded protein is CASSLRRGGNQPQHF.

This chain links TRBV28 with TRBJ1-1, with no clear D. CDR1 and CDR2 (germline): MDHEN, SYDVKM. The CDR3 runs to 14 residues. Between the trimmed V and J ends, which lost 6 bases and 0 bases, there was a span of 11 bases. CDR3 sequence: CASSLLDMNTEAFF. In DNA, the CDR3 is TGTGCCAGCAGCCTACTTGACATGAACACTGAAGCTTTCTTT.

J is TRBJ1-1 and V is TRBV25-1; D not resolved. V shed 1 base and J shed 4 bases, with 13 bases lying between them. The CDR3 is made up of 15 amino acids. Germline values: CDR1 MGHDK, CDR2 SYGVNS. CDR3 in DNA: TGTGCCAGCAGTGAATCCCTCGGCGCAGGCACTGAAGCTTTCTTT. Translated, it gives CASSESLGAGTEAFF.

The chain joins TRBV28 to TRBJ2-3, with D hard to call. Deletions cut 7 bases from V and 0 bases from J, with 5 bases between. This CDR3 has 12 residues. Germline V CDR1 and CDR2: MDHEN, SYDVKM. CDR3 in DNA: TGTGCCAGCACCCGGAGCACAGATACGCAGTATTTT. This encodes CASTRSTDTQYF. Full variable domain (remainder filled in from reference TRBV28 and TRBJ2-3): DVKVTQSSRYLVKRTGEKVFLECVQDMDHENMFWYRQDPGLGLRLIYFSYDVKMKEKGDIPEGYSVSREKKERFSLILESASTNQTSMYLCASTRSTDTQYFGPGTRLTVL.

The table lists this clone with a few counts. The chain uses TRBV2 and TRBJ2-1; 12 bases match TRBD2. The CDR3 has 13 amino acids. J gave up 9 bases and V 5 bases, and 2 bases lay outside the gene matches. From germline, CDR1 is SNHLY and CDR2 FYNNEI. The CDR3 spells CASSRTSGIEQFF. In DNA form, the CDR3 reads TGTGCCAGCAGTAGGACTAGCGGGATTGAGCAGTTCTTC.

The chain employs TRBV5-6 and TRBJ1-3; unclear D gene. With 0 bases removed from V and 1 base from J, the gap between germline ends came to 5 bases. Germline V lookup: CDR1 SGHDT, CDR2 YYEEEE. This CDR3 is built from 14 residues. CDR3 bases: TGTGCCAGCAGCTTGGGTGTATCTGGAAACACCATATATTTT. It encodes CASSLGVSGNTIYF.